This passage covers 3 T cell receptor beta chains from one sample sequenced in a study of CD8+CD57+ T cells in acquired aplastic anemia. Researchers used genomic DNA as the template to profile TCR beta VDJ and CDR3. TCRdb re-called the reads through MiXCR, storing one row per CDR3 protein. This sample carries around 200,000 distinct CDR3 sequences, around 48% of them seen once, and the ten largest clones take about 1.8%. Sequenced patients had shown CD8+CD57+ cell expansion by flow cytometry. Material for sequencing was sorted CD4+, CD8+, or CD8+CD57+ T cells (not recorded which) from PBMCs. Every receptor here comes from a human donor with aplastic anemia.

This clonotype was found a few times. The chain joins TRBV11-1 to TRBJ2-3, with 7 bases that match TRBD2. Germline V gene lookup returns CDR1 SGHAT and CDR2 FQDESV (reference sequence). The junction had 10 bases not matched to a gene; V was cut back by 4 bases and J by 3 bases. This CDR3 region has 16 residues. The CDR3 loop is CASSYFTGGGTDTQYF. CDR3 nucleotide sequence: TGTGCCAGCAGCTACTTTACGGGGGGAGGTACAGATACGCAGTATTTT.

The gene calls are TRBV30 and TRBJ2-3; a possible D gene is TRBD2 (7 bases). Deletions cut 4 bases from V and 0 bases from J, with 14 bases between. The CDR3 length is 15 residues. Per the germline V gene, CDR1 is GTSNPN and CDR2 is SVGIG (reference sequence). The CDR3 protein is CAWNTGGRSTDTQYF. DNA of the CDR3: TGTGCCTGGAATACCGGGGGGCGTAGCACAGATACGCAGTATTTT.

The CDR3 spells CASRKTVGQETQYF. DNA for the CDR3: TGTGCCAGTCGCAAAACAGTGGGCCAAGAGACCCAGTACTTC. V and J are TRBV19 and TRBJ2-5; D is undetermined. This CDR3 contains 14 residues. Germline V gene sequence: CDR1 LNHDA, CDR2 SQIVND (reference sequence). The V end lost 8 bases, the J end lost 1 base, and 14 bases lay between the germline ends.